This is a list of T cell receptor beta chains from one sample in a study of Graves' ophthalmopathy and Graves' hyperthyroidism. TCRdb called the multiplex PCR reads again in MiXCR, with one record for every CDR3 protein. This table holds 1 million to 1.3 million distinct CDR3 sequences, about two fifths found once. Material for sequencing was peripheral blood or thyroid tissue (not recorded which). The receptor set was obtained from an adult man with Graves' hyperthyroidism. Each CDR3 is given with its conserved first and last residue. The order of the fields is V gene, J gene, D gene, CDR3 length, clone size, CDR3 DNA, CDR3 protein. A D gene is named only where the DNA matches it firmly. Size is omitted from some rows. Given values are once, few, many or a class for expanded clones.

TRBV12-3/TRBV12-4	TRBJ1-1	TRBD1	15	few	TGTGCCAGCGGAGAGAACAGGGGGCTGAACACTGAAGCTTTCTTT	CASGENRGLNTEAFF
TRBV11-2	TRBJ1-5	-	10	-	TGTGCCAGCAGCCGGCGGCCCCAGCATTTT	CASSRRPQHF
TRBV10-3	TRBJ2-3	-	13	once	TGTGCCATCACGACGGGGGAGACAGCTACGCAGTATTTT	CAITTGETATQYF
TRBV15	TRBJ1-2	-	14	many	TGTGCCACCAGCAGAGAACGGGGGAACTATGGCTACACCTTC	CATSRERGNYGYTF
TRBV15	TRBJ1-5	TRBD1	10	-	TGTGCCACCAGCAAGGACAGGGGTGCTTTT	CATSKDRGAF
TRBV15	TRBJ2-5	TRBD1	15	many	TGTGCCACCAGCAGGGACAGGTCCCTCCAAGAGACCCAGTACTTC	CATSRDRSLQETQYF
TRBV24-1	TRBJ2-6	-	12	few	TGTGCCACCAGTGATACCTTCAACGTCCTGACTTTC	CATSDTFNVLTF
TRBV29-1	TRBJ1-2	-	10	many	TGCAGCGCCGATCTAAGCGGCTACACCTTC	CSADLSGYTF
TRBV12-3/TRBV12-4	TRBJ2-7	-	18	few	TGTGCCAGCAGTTTCTTTTTGAACACAGGGAGGGGCTCCTACGAGCAGTACTTC	CASSFFLNTGRGSYEQYF
TRBV19	TRBJ2-7	-	14	many	TGTGCCAGTAGTCTACAGGGAATGGGAGACGAGCAGTACTTC	CASSLQGMGDEQYF
TRBV12-3/TRBV12-4	TRBJ2-2	-	16	few	TGTGCCAGCAGATTCGGTACAGGGAAAGGCGCCGGGGAGCTGTTTTTT	CASRFGTGKGAGELFF
TRBV4-3	TRBJ1-2	TRBD1	15	few	TGCGCCAGCAGCCAAGGGGTGACAGGGTACTATGGCTACACCTTC	CASSQGVTGYYGYTF
TRBV20-1	TRBJ2-5	TRBD1	13	many	TGCAGTGCTTTGGACAGGGGTCAAGAGACCCAGTACTTC	CSALDRGQETQYF
TRBV6-5	TRBJ1-2	-	14	few	TGTGCCAGCAGTGAATTGGGGGGCTCTGATGGCTACACCTTC	CASSELGGSDGYTF
TRBV6-6	TRBJ2-7	-	12	many	TGTGCCAGCAGTACCCGACAGTTTGAGCAGTACTTC	CASSTRQFEQYF
TRBV7-8	TRBJ2-7	TRBD1	15	many	TGTGCCAGCAGCTCGGTCGGGACAGGAGAGTGGGAGCAGTACTTC	CASSSVGTGEWEQYF
TRBV24-1	TRBJ1-2	-	13	-	TGTGCCACCAGGGGGGGTAAGGACTATGGCTACACCTTC	CATRGGKDYGYTF
TRBV7-9	TRBJ2-2	-	17	-	TGTGCCAGCAGCCCTAGAACTAGGGCAGAAAACACCGGGGAGCTGTTTTTT	CASSPRTRAENTGELFF
TRBV7-2	TRBJ2-5	-	16	many	TGTGCCAGCAGCTTAAGCAGGGACCGACTTAGAGAGACCCAGTACTTC	CASSLSRDRLRETQYF
TRBV12-3/TRBV12-4	TRBJ1-1	TRBD1	14	-	TGTGCCAGCAGTCAGGGGGCGGGATGGGCTGAAGCTTTCTTT	CASSQGAGWAEAFF
TRBV5-1	TRBJ1-1	-	14	-	TGCGCCAGCAGCTTGGCTCGGGGACATCATGAAGCTTTCTTT	CASSLARGHHEAFF
TRBV7-6	TRBJ1-1	TRBD1	14	many	TGTGCCAGCAGCTCAATGACAGGGGAAACTGAAGCTTTCTTT	CASSSMTGETEAFF
TRBV20-1	TRBJ2-7	-	14	-	TGCAGTGCTAGAGCTCTCAGGGGAGCCCTCGAGCAGTACTTC	CSARALRGALEQYF
TRBV15	TRBJ2-7	-	13	-	TGTGCCACCAGCATGGGGCAAACCTACGAGCAGTACTTC	CATSMGQTYEQYF
TRBV10-1	TRBJ2-1	-	14	-	TGCGCCAGCAGTGAGTCGGAGCTAGCTGGTGAGCAGTTCTTC	CASSESELAGEQFF
TRBV5-6	TRBJ2-2	-	16	-	TGTGCCAGCAGCCTCCGTCCACAGGGGAACACCGGGGAGCTGTTTTTT	CASSLRPQGNTGELFF
TRBV29-1	TRBJ1-1	-	16	-	TGTGCCAGCAGTTTACACCCCGAGACACGGGACACTGAAGCTTTCTTT	CASSLHPETRDTEAFF
TRBV30	TRBJ2-5	TRBD2	16	-	TGTGCCTGGAGCATAGTAGCGGGAAGGCTTGGAGAGACCCAGTACTTC	CAWSIVAGRLGETQYF
TRBV7-6	TRBJ2-7	TRBD2	15	-	TGTGCCAGCAGCGTCTTAGCGGGAGGAAGGTACGAGCAGTACTTC	CASSVLAGGRYEQYF
TRBV7-2	TRBJ1-1	-	16	few	TGTGCCAGCAGAGACGGTGGGAGGAGGGGTAACACTGAAGCTTTCTTT	CASRDGGRRGNTEAFF
TRBV7-8	TRBJ1-5	TRBD1	16	-	TGTGCCAGCAGGTCTGGGACAGGGGCTTTCAATCAGCCCCAGCATTTT	CASRSGTGAFNQPQHF
TRBV15	TRBJ1-6	-	14	many	TGTGCCACCAGCAGAGTTCGTTCAGGATCACCCCTCCACTTT	CATSRVRSGSPLHF
TRBV19	TRBJ1-1	TRBD1	14	many	TGTGCCAGTACCCAGACAGGGGCGGTCACTGAAGCTTTCTTT	CASTQTGAVTEAFF
TRBV20-1	TRBJ2-7	-	12	-	TGCAGTGCTTGGGACGGCTCCTACGAGCAGTACTTC	CSAWDGSYEQYF
TRBV10-3	TRBJ2-2	TRBD1	16	-	TGTGCCATCAGTGAGCCCGGACAGGGGCGGACCGGGGAGCTGTTTTTT	CAISEPGQGRTGELFF
TRBV7-8	TRBJ2-5	-	16	few	TGTGCCAGCAGCCGAAGGGGGGGGGGGTACCAAGAGACCCAGTACTTC	CASSRRGGGYQETQYF
TRBV15	TRBJ1-2	TRBD1	12	-	TGTGCCACCAGCAGAGCGACAGGGGGCCACACCTTC	CATSRATGGHTF
TRBV20-1	TRBJ1-6	TRBD1	15	many	TGCAGTGCCAACAGGGGAGCAGCCTATAATTCACCCCTCCACTTT	CSANRGAAYNSPLHF
TRBV5-1	TRBJ2-2	TRBD1	14	many	TGCGCCAGCAGCGGGACAGGGAACACCGGGGAGCTGTTTTTT	CASSGTGNTGELFF
TRBV3-1	TRBJ2-5	-	16	few	TGTGCCAGCACCCGGACTATCCCTCCCCGCGGGGAGACCCAGTACTTC	CASTRTIPPRGETQYF
TRBV5-1	TRBJ1-1	-	15	once	TGCGCCAGCAGCCCAAGTGGGGACTTTGTAACTGAAGCTTTCTTT	CASSPSGDFVTEAFF
TRBV6-5	TRBJ1-6	-	16	many	TGTGCCAGCAGTCAATTCAGCGGCAGGGTGGGGTCACCCCTCCACTTT	CASSQFSGRVGSPLHF
TRBV5-1	TRBJ2-5	TRBD1	13	many	TGCGCCAGCAGCGAAGACAGGGTTGAGACCCAGTACTTC	CASSEDRVETQYF
TRBV4-3	TRBJ2-5	TRBD2	16	few	TGCGCCAGCAGCCTAGGACTAGCGGGGGGGCCAGAGGCCCAGTACTTC	CASSLGLAGGPEAQYF
TRBV10-2	TRBJ1-2	TRBD1	16	-	TGTGCCAGCATCCCGGGACAGGGTGGTTCATGGCGTGGCTACACCTTC	CASIPGQGGSWRGYTF
TRBV2	TRBJ2-2	-	14	-	TGTGCCAGCAAAAGGACTACGAACACCGGGGAGCTGTTTTTT	CASKRTTNTGELFF
TRBV7-2	TRBJ2-6	-	14	-	TGTGCCAGCAGCCCGGGTGGAGGGGCCAACGTCCTGACTTTC	CASSPGGGANVLTF
TRBV25-1	TRBJ1-2	-	13	-	TGTGCCAGCTTGAGACAGACATCAGGAGGCTACACCTTC	CASLRQTSGGYTF
TRBV20-1	TRBJ2-7	-	12	many	TGCAGTGCCCTCACCGGCCCCTACGAGCAGTACTTC	CSALTGPYEQYF
TRBV7-2	TRBJ2-3	-	15	-	TGTGCCAGCAGCCACCAACAGGGAGGCACAGATACGCAGTATTTT	CASSHQQGGTDTQYF